The sequence of this T cell receptor beta chain was determined in a study of beta chain features in type 1 diabetes. Study-level background: All of the samples together had approximately 99 million sorted cells examined.

Overall study results and limits: Insertion counts at VDJ junctions were lower in type 1 diabetes patients, who also showed more deletions there. TCRB CDR3s were moderately but significantly shorter in Type 1 diabetes patients in all four CD4+ subsets.

Turning to this clone: Its matching antigen is unknown.

The CDR3 extends over 13 amino acids. Germline V gene data show CDR1 as SGHTA and CDR2 as FQGNSA. Trimming pared 1 base from V and 0 bases from J, leaving 3 bases between. TCRB transcripts that were expressed got sequenced, as all of the isolated RNA had been reverse transcribed. Assay used: immunoSEQ multiplex PCR; TCRdb lists only in-frame clones, some missing. The data contain 300,000 to 400,000 clones, about 13% of them singletons. Sorting based on CD45RO/CCR7/CD25/CD127/CD95/CD27 separated CD4+ naive, central memory, regulatory and stem cell-like memory cells. Sample: naive CD4+ T cells from blood. The rearrangement joins TRBV7-2 to TRBJ1-1, with no clear D. This TCR derives from a woman in her late teens or twenties with type 1 diabetes. The CDR3 DNA follows: TGTGCCAGCAGCTTAGTATTGAACACTGAAGCTTTCTTT. Its translation: CASSLVLNTEAFF.